A selection of T cell receptor beta chains follows, all from one sample in a study of cytomegalovirus exposure and HLA in healthy donors. The repertoire was sequenced with immunoSEQ multiplex PCR; TCRdb's copy has only in-frame clones and lacks some. Of over 150,000 clones detected, 60% to 75% appear once; the ten largest clones hold roughly 2.8%. Sequencing was carried out using PBMCs. These receptors all stem from a young man in good health and CMV-seronegative. CDR3s include the opening cysteine and the closing phenylalanine or tryptophan. Each record gives: V gene, clone size, D gene, J gene, CDR3 DNA, CDR3 protein. D genes are given only for firm matches. Size tells how often a clone was seen (once, few, many) or the class of an expanded clone, and some rows leave it out.

>TRBV7-6|-|-|TRBJ2-5
TGTGCCAGCAGCTTTCTTACAGATCAAGAGACCCAGTACTTC
CASSFLTDQETQYF
>TRBV25-1|-|TRBD1|TRBJ2-6
TGTGCCAGCTCCCCCCGGACAGGCCTCTCTGGGGCCAACGGCCTGACTTTC
CASSPRTGLSGANGLTF
>TRBV6-4|many|TRBD2|TRBJ2-3
TGTGCCAGCAGTGTGAGGGCCAGCGGGGGCACAGATACGCAGTATTTT
CASSVRASGGTDTQYF
>TRBV28|-|TRBD1|TRBJ1-5
TGTGCCAGCAGTTTAGTCAGGGGGCAGGACAATCAGCCCCAGCATTTT
CASSLVRGQDNQPQHF
>TRBV19|-|TRBD1|TRBJ2-1
TGTGCCAGTGGAAACGGGACAGGGCTATACAATGAGCAGTTCTTC
CASGNGTGLYNEQFF
>TRBV28|-|TRBD1|TRBJ1-1
TGTGCCAGCAGTACAGGGGCGCGAGGGGCTTTCTTT
CASSTGARGAFF
>TRBV9|-|TRBD2|TRBJ2-3
TGTGCCAGCAGCGAGGTAGCGGGGGGGCCACATACGCAGTATTTT
CASSEVAGGPHTQYF
>TRBV6-5|once|TRBD1|TRBJ2-7
TGTGCCAGCAGTTACGCGCCGGGACAGACCTACGAGCAGTACTTC
CASSYAPGQTYEQYF
>TRBV9|-|-|TRBJ1-1
TGTGCCAGCAGCGTAATAAGGGAGAGTGAAGCTTTCTTT
CASSVIRESEAFF
>TRBV5-6|-|TRBD1|TRBJ2-4
TGTGCCAGCAGCGAAGACAGGGGTAGTTTTGACATTCAGTACTTC
CASSEDRGSFDIQYF
>TRBV9|-|-|TRBJ1-4
TGTGCCAGCAGCGTAGCAGGGGCTAATGAAAAACTGTTTTTT
CASSVAGANEKLFF
>TRBV19|few|-|TRBJ2-7
TGTGCCAGTAGTATTTTGGAGGAGATGGCGGCATACGAGCAGTACTTC
CASSILEEMAAYEQYF
>TRBV15|-|-|TRBJ1-5
TGTGCCACCAGCAGAGATAAAGGCAGGCAGCCCCAGCATTTT
CATSRDKGRQPQHF
>TRBV6-5|-|-|TRBJ1-5
TGTGCCAGCAGTTCCCAGGGAATGAGCAATCAGCCCCAGCATTTT
CASSSQGMSNQPQHF
>TRBV18|few|TRBD1|TRBJ2-6
TGTGCCAGCTCACCAAGGACAGGGCCCTCTGGGGCCAACGGCCTGACTTTC
CASSPRTGPSGANGLTF
>TRBV2|-|-|TRBJ2-2
TGTGCCAGCAGTGGGACAGCGAACACCGGGGAGCTGTTTTTT
CASSGTANTGELFF
>TRBV14|-|-|TRBJ1-1
TGTGCCAGCAGGTCTGGCGGGAACACTGAAGCTTTCTTT
CASRSGGNTEAFF
>TRBV5-1|-|-|TRBJ2-2
TGCGCCAGCAGCTTGCAGCCTATCCTAGCGAACACCGGGGAGCTGTTTTTT
CASSLQPILANTGELFF
>TRBV9|-|TRBD2|TRBJ2-3
TGTGCCAGCAGCTCAGAAGACACGAGGTGGAGGACTAGCCCTCCCACAGATACGCAGTATTTT
CASSSEDTRWRTSPPTDTQYF
>TRBV5-1|-|-|TRBJ2-1
TGCGCCAGCAGTAAGTTCCTAACAGGGCCAGGATCCTACAATGAGCAGTTCTTC
CASSKFLTGPGSYNEQFF
>TRBV7-9|-|TRBD1|TRBJ2-5
TGTGCCAGCAGCCGCCTGCTAGACAGGGCCCGTCTGGGGGAGACCCAGTACTTC
CASSRLLDRARLGETQYF
>TRBV5-5|-|-|TRBJ1-2
TGTGCCAGCAGCTTGGTTTTGCGGGGGAACTTCCATGGCTACACCTTC
CASSLVLRGNFHGYTF
>TRBV9|-|TRBD1|TRBJ1-1
TGTGCCAGCAGCGCCCGGACAGGGGAGGGCACTGAAGCTTTCTTT
CASSARTGEGTEAFF
>TRBV4-3|-|-|TRBJ1-3
TGCGCCAGCAGCCGCGAGAGAGTTATTGGAAACACCATATATTTT
CASSRERVIGNTIYF
>TRBV30|few|-|TRBJ1-6
TGTGCCTGGAGTGCCCGACAGGCCACTTCACCCCTCCACTTT
CAWSARQATSPLHF
>TRBV19|once|TRBD1|TRBJ1-5
TGTGCCAGTAGTAGCGGGACAGGGCCCCCTTCACATCAGCCCCAGCATTTT
CASSSGTGPPSHQPQHF
>TRBV5-8|-|TRBD1|TRBJ2-1
TGTGCCAGCAGCTTGGGTTGGCTAACCGGGACAGGGGACAATGAGCAGTTCTTC
CASSLGWLTGTGDNEQFF
>TRBV9|-|TRBD2|TRBJ2-3
TGTGCCAGCAGCGTAGGGCGGGGGGGAATCGCAGATACGCAGTATTTT
CASSVGRGGIADTQYF
>TRBV4-1|-|TRBD2|TRBJ2-5
TGCGCCAGCAGCCAGTTAGGACTAGCGGAAGAGACCCAGTACTTC
CASSQLGLAEETQYF
>TRBV27|-|-|TRBJ1-6
TGTGCCAGCATGACGGGGTACTCCTATAATTCACCCCTCCACTTT
CASMTGYSYNSPLHF
>TRBV11-2|-|TRBD2|TRBJ2-7
TGTGCCAGCAGCCCCCTAGCGGGGTCCTCCTACGAGCAGTACTTC
CASSPLAGSSYEQYF
>TRBV11-2|-|TRBD1|TRBJ1-2
TGTGCCAGCAGCACAAAGGACAGGACGGGGGGCTACACCTTC
CASSTKDRTGGYTF
>TRBV4-2|-|TRBD2|TRBJ2-7
TGTGCCAGCAGCCCAGGACTAGCGGGGCCTTTCTACGAGCAGTACTTC
CASSPGLAGPFYEQYF
>TRBV7-3|-|-|TRBJ2-5
TGTGCCAGCAGCCCCTTAGGGGGGGCCGGAGAGACCCAGTACTTC
CASSPLGGAGETQYF
>TRBV7-3|-|TRBD2|TRBJ2-1
TGTGCCAGCACCGTAGCGGGGAACTACAATGAGCAGTTCTTC
CASTVAGNYNEQFF
>TRBV7-6|-|-|TRBJ2-1
TGTGCCAGCAGCTTAGAGGGAGCCAATGAGCAGTTCTTC
CASSLEGANEQFF
>TRBV11-2|-|TRBD1|TRBJ2-5
TGTGCCAGCAGCCCGACAGGGTTTATTGAGGGAGAGACCCAGTACTTC
CASSPTGFIEGETQYF
>TRBV5-1|few|-|TRBJ2-5
TGCGCCAGTAGCCCGGAGGGACGGACCCAGTACTTC
CASSPEGRTQYF